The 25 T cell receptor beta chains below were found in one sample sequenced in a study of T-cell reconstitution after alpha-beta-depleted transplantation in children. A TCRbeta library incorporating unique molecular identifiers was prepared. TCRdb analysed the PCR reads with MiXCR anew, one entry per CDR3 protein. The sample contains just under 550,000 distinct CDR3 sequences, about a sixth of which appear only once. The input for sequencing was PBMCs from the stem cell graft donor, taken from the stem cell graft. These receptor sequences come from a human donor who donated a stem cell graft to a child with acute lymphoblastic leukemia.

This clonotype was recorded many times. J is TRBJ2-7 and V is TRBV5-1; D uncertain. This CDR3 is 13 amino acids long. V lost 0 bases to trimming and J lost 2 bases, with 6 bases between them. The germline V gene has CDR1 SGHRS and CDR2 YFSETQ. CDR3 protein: CASSLEPAYEQYF. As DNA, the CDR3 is TGCGCCAGCAGCTTGGAGCCAGCCTACGAGCAGTACTTC.

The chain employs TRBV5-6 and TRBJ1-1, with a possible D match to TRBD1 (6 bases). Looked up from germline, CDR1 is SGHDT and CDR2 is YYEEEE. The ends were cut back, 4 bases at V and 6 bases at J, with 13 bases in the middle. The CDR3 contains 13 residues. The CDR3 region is CASSQGGNPEAFF. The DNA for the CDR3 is TGTGCCAGCAGCCAAGGGGGAAACCCTGAAGCTTTCTTT.

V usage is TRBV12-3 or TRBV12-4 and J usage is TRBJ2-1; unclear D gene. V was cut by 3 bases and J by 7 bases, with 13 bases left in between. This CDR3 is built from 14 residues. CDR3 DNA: TGTGCCAGCAGTTTCACGCCGACTGCTAATGAGCAGTTCTTC. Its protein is CASSFTPTANEQFF.

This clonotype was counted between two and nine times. DNA for the CDR3: TGTTCCCATGCTCGGACTAGCGGGAGTGAGCAGTACTTC. Translating it yields CSHARTSGSEQYF. The J gene is TRBJ2-7, the V gene TRBV27; the match to TRBD2 covers 13 bases. This CDR3 spans 13 amino acids. Germline V gene data show CDR1 as MNHEY and CDR2 as SMNVEV (reference sequence).

The CDR3 loop reads CASSFGANGNYGYTF. The CDR3 nucleotides are TGTGCCAGCAGCTTCGGGGCCAATGGTAACTATGGCTACACCTTC. V is TRBV3-1 and J is TRBJ1-2; D possibly corresponds to TRBD1 (5 bases). The ends were cut back, 5 bases at V and 1 base at J, with 14 bases in the middle. The CDR3 is 15 amino acids. Germline V CDR1 and CDR2: LGHDT, YNNKEL (reference sequence). Full variable domain (missing parts from reference TRBV3-1 and TRBJ1-2): DTAVSQTPKYLVTQMGNDKSIKCEQNLGHDTMYWYKQDSKKFLKIMFSYNNKELIINETVPNRFSPKSPDKAHLNLHINSLELGDSAVYFCASSFGANGNYGYTFGSGTRLTVV.

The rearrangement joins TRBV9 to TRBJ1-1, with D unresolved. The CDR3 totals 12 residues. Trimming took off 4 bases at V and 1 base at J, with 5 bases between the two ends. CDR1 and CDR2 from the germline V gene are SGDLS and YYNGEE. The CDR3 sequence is CASSKQNTEAFF. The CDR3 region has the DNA TGTGCCAGCAGCAAACAGAACACTGAAGCTTTCTTT.

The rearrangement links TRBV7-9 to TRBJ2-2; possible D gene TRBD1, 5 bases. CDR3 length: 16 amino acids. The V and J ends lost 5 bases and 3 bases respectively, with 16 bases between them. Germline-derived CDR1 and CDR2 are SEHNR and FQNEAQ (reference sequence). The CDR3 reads CASSPRLGLDTGELFF. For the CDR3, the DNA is TGTGCCAGCAGCCCGCGGCTGGGGCTGGACACCGGGGAGCTGTTTTTT.

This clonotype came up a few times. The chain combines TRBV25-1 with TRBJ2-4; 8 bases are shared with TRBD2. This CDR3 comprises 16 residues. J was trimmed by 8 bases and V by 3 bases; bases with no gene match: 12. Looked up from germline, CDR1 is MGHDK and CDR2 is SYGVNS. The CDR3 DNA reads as TGTGCCAGCAGTGATACCCAGCGGGGGAGGAGGGACATTCAGTACTTC. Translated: CASSDTQRGRRDIQYF.

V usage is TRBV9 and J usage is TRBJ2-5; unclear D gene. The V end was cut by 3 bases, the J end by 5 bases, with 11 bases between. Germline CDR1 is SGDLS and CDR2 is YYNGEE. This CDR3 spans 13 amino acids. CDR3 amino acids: CASSAPVVETQYF. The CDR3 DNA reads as TGTGCCAGCAGCGCTCCTGTCGTGGAGACCCAGTACTTC.

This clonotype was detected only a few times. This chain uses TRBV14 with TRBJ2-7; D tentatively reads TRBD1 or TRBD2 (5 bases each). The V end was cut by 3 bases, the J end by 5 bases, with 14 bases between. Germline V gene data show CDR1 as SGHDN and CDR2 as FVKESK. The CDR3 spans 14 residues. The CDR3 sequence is CASSQDLGVNEQYF. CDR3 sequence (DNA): TGTGCCAGCAGCCAGGACCTGGGGGTCAACGAGCAGTACTTC.

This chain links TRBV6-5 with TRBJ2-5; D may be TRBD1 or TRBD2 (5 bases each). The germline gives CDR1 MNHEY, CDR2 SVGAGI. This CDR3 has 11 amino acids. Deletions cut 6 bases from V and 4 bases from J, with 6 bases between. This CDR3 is CASRGPETQYF. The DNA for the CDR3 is TGTGCCAGCAGGGGACCAGAGACCCAGTACTTC.

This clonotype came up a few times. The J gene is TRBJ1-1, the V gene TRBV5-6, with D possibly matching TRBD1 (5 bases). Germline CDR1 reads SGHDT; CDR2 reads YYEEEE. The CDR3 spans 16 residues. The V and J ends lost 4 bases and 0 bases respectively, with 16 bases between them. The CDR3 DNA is TGTGCCAGCAGCCTCGGGGGGGGGACCATGAACACTGAAGCTTTCTTT. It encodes CASSLGGGTMNTEAFF.

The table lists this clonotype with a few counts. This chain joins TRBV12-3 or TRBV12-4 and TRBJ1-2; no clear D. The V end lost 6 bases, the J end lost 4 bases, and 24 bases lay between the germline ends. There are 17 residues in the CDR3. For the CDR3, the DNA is TGTGCCAGCAGGTACCGAGGGCCGACCACCGGCATCTATGGCTACACCTTC. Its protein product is CASRYRGPTTGIYGYTF.

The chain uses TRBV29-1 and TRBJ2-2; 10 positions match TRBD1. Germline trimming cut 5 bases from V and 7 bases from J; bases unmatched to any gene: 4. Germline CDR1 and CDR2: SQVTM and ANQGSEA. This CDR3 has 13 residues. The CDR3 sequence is CSVRQGAGGELFF. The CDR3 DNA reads TGCAGCGTTAGACAGGGGGCCGGCGGGGAGCTGTTTTTT.

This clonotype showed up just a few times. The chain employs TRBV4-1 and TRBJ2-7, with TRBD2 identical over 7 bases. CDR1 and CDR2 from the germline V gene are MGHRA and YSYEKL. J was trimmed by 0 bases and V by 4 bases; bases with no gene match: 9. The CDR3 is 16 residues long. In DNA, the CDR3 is TGCGCCAGCAGCCCCTTAATGAGCGGGACCTCCTACGAGCAGTACTTC. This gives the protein CASSPLMSGTSYEQYF.

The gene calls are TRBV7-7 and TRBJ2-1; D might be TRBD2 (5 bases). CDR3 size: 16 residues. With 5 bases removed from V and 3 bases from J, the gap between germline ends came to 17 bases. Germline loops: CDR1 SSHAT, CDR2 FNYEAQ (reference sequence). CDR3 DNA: TGTGCCAGCAGCCCGGGCCTACGGAGCGGCTACAATGAGCAGTTCTTC. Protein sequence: CASSPGLRSGYNEQFF.

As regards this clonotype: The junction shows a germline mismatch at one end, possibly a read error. CDR3 amino acids: CASSMGQYNVQFF. CDR3 DNA sequence: TGTGCCAGCAGTATGGGACAGTACAATGTGCAGTTCTTC. This chain connects TRBV6-1 to TRBJ2-1; 7 nucleotides match TRBD1. In germline, CDR1 is MNHNS, CDR2 SASEGT. The CDR3 consists of 13 residues.

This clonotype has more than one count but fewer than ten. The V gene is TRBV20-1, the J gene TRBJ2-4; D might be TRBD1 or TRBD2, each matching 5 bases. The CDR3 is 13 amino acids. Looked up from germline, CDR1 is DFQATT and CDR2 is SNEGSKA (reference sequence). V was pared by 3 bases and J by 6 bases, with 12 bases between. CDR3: CSASGTRANIQYF. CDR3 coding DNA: TGCAGTGCTAGCGGGACCCGAGCAAACATTCAGTACTTC.

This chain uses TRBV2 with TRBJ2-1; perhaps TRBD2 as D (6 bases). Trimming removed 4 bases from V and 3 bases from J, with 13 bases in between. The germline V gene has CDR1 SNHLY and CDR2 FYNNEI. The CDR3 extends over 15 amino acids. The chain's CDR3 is CASSGEDGSYNEQFF. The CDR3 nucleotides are TGTGCCAGCAGTGGGGAGGACGGAAGCTACAATGAGCAGTTCTTC.

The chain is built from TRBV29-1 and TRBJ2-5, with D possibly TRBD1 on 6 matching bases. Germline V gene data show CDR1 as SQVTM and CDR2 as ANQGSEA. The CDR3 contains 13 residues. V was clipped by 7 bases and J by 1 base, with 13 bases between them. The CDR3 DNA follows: TGCAGCGCCTATACAGGGCTCCAAGAGACCCAGTACTTC. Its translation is CSAYTGLQETQYF.

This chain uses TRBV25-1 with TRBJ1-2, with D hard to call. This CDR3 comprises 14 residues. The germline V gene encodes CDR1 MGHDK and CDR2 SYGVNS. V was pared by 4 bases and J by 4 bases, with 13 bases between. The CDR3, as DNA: TGTGCCAGCAGTGGGACCGGGGATCTCTATGGCTACACCTTC. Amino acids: CASSGTGDLYGYTF.

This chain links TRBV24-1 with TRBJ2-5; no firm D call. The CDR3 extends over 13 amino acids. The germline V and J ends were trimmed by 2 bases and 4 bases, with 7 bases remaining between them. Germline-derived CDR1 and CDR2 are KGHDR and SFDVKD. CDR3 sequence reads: CATSDYKGETQYF. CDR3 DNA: TGTGCCACCAGTGATTATAAAGGAGAGACCCAGTACTTC.

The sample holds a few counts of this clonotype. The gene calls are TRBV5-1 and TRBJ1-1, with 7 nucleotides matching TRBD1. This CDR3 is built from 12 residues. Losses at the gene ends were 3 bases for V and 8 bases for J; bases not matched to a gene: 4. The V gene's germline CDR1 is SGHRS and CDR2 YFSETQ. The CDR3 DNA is TGCGCCAGCAGCTCGGGGACAGCCGAAGCTTTCTTT. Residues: CASSSGTAEAFF. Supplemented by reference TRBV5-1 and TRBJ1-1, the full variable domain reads KAGVTQTPRYLIKTRGQQVTLSCSPISGHRSVSWYQQTPGQGLQFLFEYFSETQRNKGNFPGRFSGRQFSNSRSEMNVSTLELGDSALYLCASSSGTAEAFFGQGTRLTVV.

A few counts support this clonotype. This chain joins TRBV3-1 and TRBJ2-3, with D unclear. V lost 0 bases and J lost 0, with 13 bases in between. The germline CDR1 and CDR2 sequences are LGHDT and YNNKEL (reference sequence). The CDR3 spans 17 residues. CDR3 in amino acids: CASSQDDGSFSTDTQYF. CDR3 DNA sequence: TGTGCCAGCAGCCAAGATGACGGCTCATTCAGCACAGATACGCAGTATTTT.

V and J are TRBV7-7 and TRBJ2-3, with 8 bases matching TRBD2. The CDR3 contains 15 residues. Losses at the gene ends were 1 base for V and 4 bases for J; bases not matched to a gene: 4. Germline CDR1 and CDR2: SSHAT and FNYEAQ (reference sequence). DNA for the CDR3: TGTGCCAGCAGCTTAGGGACTAGCAAGGCAGATACGCAGTATTTT. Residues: CASSLGTSKADTQYF.